The source of this T cell receptor (beta chain) is a study of OX40 agonist ivuxolimab in advanced cancers. Background on the study: Averaging about 60 years in age, with a range of roughly 23 to 80, the cohort was 80% to 90% male. Study-level findings and limits: A proportion of nonresponders additionally exhibited low normalized T-cell clonal expansion. It was not determined which antigens were specifically recognized by the peripheral T cells that had undergone clonal expansion.

Looked up from germline, CDR1 is SGHAT and CDR2 is FQNNGV. The CDR3 length is 16 residues. Trimming took off 3 bases at V and 0 bases at J, with 13 bases between the two ends. Only in-frame clones appear in the TCRdb table, and some are missing; sequencing was by immunoSEQ multiplex PCR. This sample yields about 100,000 clones, of which approximately 91% are seen a single time; less than 0.2% belongs to the top ten. As concerns this clone: The antigen is not known.

Blood sampling was done at baseline, cycle 4 day 1, and cycle 7 day 1. The chain links TRBV11-2 to TRBJ2-3; D gene unclear. This specimen consisted of CD4+ or CD8+ T cells sorted from blood, obtained in a trial of the OX40 agonist ivuxolimab. This TCR was recovered from an adult with an advanced solid tumor such as melanoma, head and neck, liver or kidney cancer. For the CDR3, the DNA is TGTGCCAGCAGCTTCGGTGGGTCTTCTAGCACAGATACGCAGTATTTT. Translated, it gives CASSFGGSSSTDTQYF.